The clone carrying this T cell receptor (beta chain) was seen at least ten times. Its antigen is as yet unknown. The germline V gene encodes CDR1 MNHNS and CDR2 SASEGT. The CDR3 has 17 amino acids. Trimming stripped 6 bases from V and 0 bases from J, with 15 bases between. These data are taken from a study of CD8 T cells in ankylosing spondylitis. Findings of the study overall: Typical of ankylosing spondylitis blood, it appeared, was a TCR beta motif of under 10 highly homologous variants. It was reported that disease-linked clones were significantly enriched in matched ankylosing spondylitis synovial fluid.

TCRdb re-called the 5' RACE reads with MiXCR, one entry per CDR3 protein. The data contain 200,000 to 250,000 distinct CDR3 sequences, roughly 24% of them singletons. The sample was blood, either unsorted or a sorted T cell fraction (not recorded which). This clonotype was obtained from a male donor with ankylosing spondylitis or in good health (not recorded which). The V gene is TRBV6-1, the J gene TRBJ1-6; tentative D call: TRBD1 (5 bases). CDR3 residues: CASRRGTPSSYNSPLHF. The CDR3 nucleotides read TGTGCCAGCAGGCGAGGGACGCCGAGCTCCTATAATTCACCCCTCCACTTT.